This T cell receptor (beta chain) is drawn from a study of cytomegalovirus exposure and HLA in healthy donors. The PCR contained 60 Vbeta and 13 Jbeta primers. This table comes from immunoSEQ multiplex PCR, and its TCRdb copy is limited to in-frame clones, with some not included. The sample shows fewer than 250,000 clones, about 87% of them seen only once. The CDR3 sequence is 12 residues long. V was clipped by 6 bases and J by 10 bases; unmatched bases: 4. Germline values: CDR1 MNHEY, CDR2 SVGAGI. The study, taken as a whole, reports: Across all donors, roughly uniform sequencing depth was an assumption of the presence/absence analyses.

Healthy bone marrow donors made up the cohort. A remark on this clone: Antigen unknown.

This clonotype was sampled from a young woman in good health and CMV-seronegative. The V and J genes are TRBV6-5 and TRBJ1-1; 11 positions agree with TRBD1. Sequenced: PBMCs. This chain's CDR3 is CASSSGQGGAFF. The CDR3 DNA is TGTGCCAGCAGCTCGGGACAGGGGGGAGCTTTCTTT.